This T cell receptor beta chain was documented in a study of Ad26.COV2.S vaccination and SARS-CoV-2 variants. Study-wide background: Donor allocation was to the COV1001 Ad26.COV2.S trial arm. The authors gave Ad26.COV2.S intramuscularly, either once or twice 56 days apart. The study, taken as a whole, reports: Recipients of either vaccine or placebo displayed similar breadth of non-spike TCRs.

Trimming cost V 5 bases and J 4 bases, with 15 bases left between them. In germline, CDR1 is SGHTA, CDR2 FQGNSA. This CDR3 has 15 amino acids. Sequencing used immunoSEQ multiplex PCR; TCRdb keeps in-frame clones, though not all of them. The data contain 300,000 to 500,000 clones, 80% to 90% of them singletons. Indicated treatment: over 15 received Ad26.COV2.S at low or high dose, single or two shots; about five received placebo; per-sample allocation not given. Collection of samples fell on day 63 after the first vaccine or placebo injection. Boston hosted the donor, who was an adult aged 18-55 years. Of note for this clone: Its matching antigen is unknown.

This TCR derives from a person aged 18-60 years who received the Ad26.COV2.S COVID-19 vaccine or a placebo. The rearrangement links TRBV7-2 to TRBJ2-1; D uncertain. The sequencing here drew on peripheral blood, taken in a trial of Ad26.COV2.S vaccine versus placebo. CDR3: CASSLLEATYNEQFF. The CDR3 region has the DNA TGTGCCAGCAGCCTCCTCGAGGCAACTTACAATGAGCAGTTCTTC.